Shown below are 5 T cell receptor beta chains from a single sample sequenced in a study of identical twins. TCRdb analysed the 5' RACE reads with MiXCR anew, one entry per CDR3 protein. The sample shows 1,800,000 or so distinct CDR3 sequences, roughly a third of them seen only once. The sample consisted of cord blood. Receptors originate from a newborn girl in good health.

To note about this clonotype: A much larger clone sits a single nucleotide away, making a read error possible. J is TRBJ2-7 and V is TRBV20-1; 7 bases are shared with TRBD1. The CDR3 is 12 amino acids. The germline V gene encodes CDR1 DFQATT and CDR2 SNEGSKA (reference sequence). As DNA, the CDR3 is TGCAGTGCTAGGACAGGGAACTACGCGCAGTACTTC. Its protein product is CSARTGNYAQYF.

This clonotype appeared many times. V gene TRBV24-1 combines with J gene TRBJ2-7, with D perhaps matching TRBD1 (6 bases). The CDR3 is made up of 13 amino acids. The V end was cut by 3 bases, the J end by 5 bases, with 10 bases between. Germline V gives CDR1 KGHDR, CDR2 SFDVKD. The CDR3 DNA sequence: TGTGCCACCAGTGATGAACAGGGACACGAGCAGTACTTC. Translated, it gives CATSDEQGHEQYF.

This clonotype was counted a few times. This rearrangement joins TRBV6-5 to TRBJ1-2; D uncertain. V dropped 6 bases and J dropped 11 bases, with 13 bases sitting between them. The CDR3 sequence is 11 residues long. The V gene's germline CDR1 is MNHEY and CDR2 SVGAGI. For the CDR3, the DNA is TGTGCCAGCAGCCGCCAAGGATATTACACCTTC. Translating it yields CASSRQGYYTF.

This clonotype was picked up a small number of times. The chain couples TRBV4-1 to TRBJ2-1; 12 bases match TRBD2. This CDR3 spans 14 amino acids. With V trimmed by 4 bases and J by 7 bases, 2 bases remained unmatched. The V gene's germline CDR1 is MGHRA and CDR2 YSYEKL. CDR3 bases: TGCGCCAGCAGCCGGACTAGCGGGATAAATGAGCAGTTCTTC. Translating it yields CASSRTSGINEQFF.

The chain employs TRBV10-3 and TRBJ1-4; D is unclear. The CDR3 runs to 13 residues. Germline V lookup: CDR1 ENHRY, CDR2 SYGVKD. V lost 7 bases, J lost 7 bases, and 13 bases lay in between. The CDR3 sequence is CAITQREGEKLFF. The CDR3 coding sequence is TGTGCCATCACCCAGAGAGAGGGTGAAAAACTGTTTTTT.